This T cell receptor (beta chain) is from a study of human CD8 memory T cell subsets. The CDR3 spans 19 residues. Germline V lookup: CDR1 MDHEN, CDR2 SYDVKM. UMI-labeled 5' RACE was used, and it produced the TCR beta libraries. In the original workflow: The number of functional CDR3 beta clonotypes in each TCR beta library ranged from about 2,800 to 20,000. TCRdb reprocessed the 5' RACE reads; each CDR3 protein has one entry and no DNA is given. What appears here as the V and J calls and clone size reflects TCRdb's work, not the paper's. This sample's clone table lists approximately 6,200 distinct CDR3 sequences. Measured by frequency, this clonotype is large. The TPEX subset meant dysfunctional early memory CD8+ cells, CCR7+ PD-1+ TIGIT+. It was from buffy coats of healthy donors that the PBMC came.

V gene TRBV28 combines with J gene TRBJ2-3; the TRBD2 assignment by TCRdb is unverifiable without DNA. The receptor was isolated from a human donor in good health. The specimen sequenced was CD8+ T cells from PBMCs. CDR3 protein: CASSPLAGGGPGGTDTQYF.